A single sample is the source of the 32 T cell receptor beta chains below, sequenced in a study of blood T cell repertoires in COVID-19. Here immunoSEQ multiplex PCR was the method, and the copy in TCRdb shows in-frame clones only, minus some. The data hold 150,000 to 200,000 clones, with about 88% observed a single time. Sequenced sample: peripheral blood. The receptors shown here come from a woman at least 80 years old in a cohort sampled during active or convalescent COVID-19.

The count of this clone is one. The chain combines TRBV2 with TRBJ2-2; D is unresolved. CDR1 SNHLY and CDR2 FYNNEI come from the germline V gene. V lost 6 bases and J 5 bases, leaving 10 bases between the germline ends. The CDR3 runs 13 residues. This CDR3 is CASREQRTGELFF. The CDR3 nucleotides are TGTGCCAGCAGGGAACAGAGGACCGGGGAGCTGTTTTTT.

The chain is built from TRBV5-1 and TRBJ2-2; TRBD2 agrees at 7 bases. This CDR3 contains 16 residues. Trimming took 0 bases from V and 9 from J; bases not matched to a gene: 11. Germline V gene sequence: CDR1 SGHRS, CDR2 YFSETQ. The CDR3 protein is CASSLDGRESMRELFF. The CDR3 nucleotides read TGCGCCAGCAGCTTGGATGGGCGGGAGTCAATGAGGGAGCTGTTTTTT.

The rearrangement joins TRBV10-2 to TRBJ1-1, with D hard to call. Between the trimmed V and J ends, which lost 3 bases and 5 bases, there was a span of 16 bases. From germline, CDR1 is WSHSY and CDR2 SAAADI. This CDR3 has 15 amino acids. The CDR3 DNA reads as TGCGCCAGCAGTGACCCCCAGACCGCGGGGACTGAAGCTTTCTTT. Encoded protein: CASSDPQTAGTEAFF.

This chain uses TRBV3-1 (or the pseudogene TRBV3-2) with TRBJ2-5; 13 bases fit TRBD2. J was trimmed by 13 bases and V by 7 bases; bases with no gene match: 9. There are 13 residues in the CDR3. From germline, CDR1 is LGHDT and CDR2 YNNKEL (reference sequence). In DNA form, the CDR3 reads TGTGCCAGCACGGGACTAGCGGGAATGATGCGGTACTTC. It codes for CASTGLAGMMRYF.

V is TRBV24-1 and J is TRBJ2-2, with 8 bases matching TRBD1. This CDR3 spans 17 amino acids. The germline gives CDR1 KGHDR, CDR2 SFDVKD. Trimming took 6 bases from V and 5 from J; bases not matched to a gene: 13. Here the CDR3 reads CATSKVITGGWTGELFF. The CDR3 coding sequence is TGTGCCACCAGTAAGGTGATTACAGGGGGTTGGACCGGGGAGCTGTTTTTT.

V and J are TRBV6-5 and TRBJ1-2; D may be TRBD1 (6 bases). The CDR3 loop spans 13 amino acids. The V gene lost 6 bases and the J gene lost 8 bases, with 16 bases spanning the gap. Germline V gene sequence: CDR1 MNHEY, CDR2 SVGAGI. CDR3 loop: CASSPAGARGYTF. The CDR3 DNA reads TGTGCCAGCAGCCCGGCGGGGGCCCGAGGCTACACCTTC.

This chain connects TRBV4-3 to TRBJ2-2; possible D gene TRBD2, 7 bases. The V end was cut by 8 bases, the J end by 0 bases, with 13 bases between. Germline loops: CDR1 LGHNA, CDR2 YSLEER. The CDR3 is made up of 15 amino acids. CDR3 sequence: CASAEGGANTGELFF. The CDR3 DNA reads TGCGCCAGCGCCGAGGGGGGGGCGAACACCGGGGAGCTGTTTTTT.

The rearrangement joins TRBV5-1 to TRBJ1-3; D is possibly TRBD1 (5 bases). In germline, CDR1 is SGHRS, CDR2 YFSETQ. Trimming shortened V by 4 bases and J by 4 bases, and 15 bases separated the two germline ends. This CDR3 is built from 15 residues. CDR3 sequence reads: CASSVGQLGGNTIYF. For the CDR3, the DNA is TGCGCCAGCAGCGTCGGACAATTGGGAGGAAACACCATATATTTT. Full variable domain (outside the CDR3, taken from reference TRBV5-1 and TRBJ1-3): KAGVTQTPRYLIKTRGQQVTLSCSPISGHRSVSWYQQTPGQGLQFLFEYFSETQRNKGNFPGRFSGRQFSNSRSEMNVSTLELGDSALYLCASSVGQLGGNTIYFGEGSWLTVV.

This chain links TRBV7-2 with TRBJ1-6; 7 positions agree with TRBD1. The V and J ends lost 4 bases and 6 bases, in that order; junction bases with no gene match: 6. Germline V gene lookup returns CDR1 SGHTA and CDR2 FQGNSA. CDR3 length: 15 amino acids. The CDR3 DNA reads TGTGCCAGCAGCTACCGGGACAGCCTTAATTCACCCCTCCACTTT. Translation gives CASSYRDSLNSPLHF.

V and J are TRBV5-1 and TRBJ2-1; TRBD2 aligns across 7 bases. The CDR3 sequence is 16 residues long. V was pared by 0 bases and J by 6 bases, with 9 bases of the junction left unmatched. The germline V gene has CDR1 SGHRS and CDR2 YFSETQ. CDR3 sequence (DNA): TGCGCCAGCAGCTTGGCCGGGGCGGGAGTTGGCAATGAGCAGTTCTTC. Translation: CASSLAGAGVGNEQFF.

The V gene is TRBV15, the J gene TRBJ2-3; tentative D call: TRBD1 (5 bases). Germline V gene lookup returns CDR1 LNHNV and CDR2 YYDKDF (reference sequence). Trimming cost V 1 base and J 7 bases, with 12 bases left between them. The CDR3 spans 14 residues. In DNA, the CDR3 is TGTGCCACCAGCAGAGGGGGCTCTTCTTATACGCAGTATTTT. Protein product: CATSRGGSSYTQYF.

The chain links TRBV7-8 to TRBJ1-1; 8 positions agree with TRBD1. The ends lost 5 bases at V and 1 base at J; junction bases unmatched: 3. This CDR3 is 14 amino acids long. Per the germline V gene, CDR1 is SGHVS and CDR2 is FQNEAQ. The CDR3 spells CASSPDRGNTEAFF. CDR3 DNA sequence: TGTGCCAGCAGCCCCGACAGGGGGAACACTGAAGCTTTCTTT.

The chain carries TRBV20-1 and TRBJ1-1; TRBD1 is a possible D gene (6 bases). Deletions cut 3 bases from V and 1 base from J, with 12 bases between. The CDR3 totals 14 residues. The germline gives CDR1 DFQATT, CDR2 SNEGSKA (reference sequence). The CDR3 reads CSASVGGPNTEAFF. The CDR3 bases are TGCAGTGCTAGTGTCGGGGGGCCGAACACTGAAGCTTTCTTT.

This rearrangement joins TRBV27 to TRBJ2-3, with 8 nucleotides matching TRBD2. The junction had 9 bases not matched to a gene; V was cut back by 5 bases and J by 5 bases. CDR3 length: 15 amino acids. CDR1 is MNHEY, CDR2 SMNVEV, per germline (reference sequence). CDR3 in amino acids: CASSLVAGILDTQYF. The CDR3 DNA reads TGTGCCAGCAGTCTGGTAGCGGGGATCTTAGATACGCAGTATTTT.

V usage is TRBV24-1 and J usage is TRBJ2-3, with TRBD2 identical over 13 bases. Germline CDR1 is KGHDR and CDR2 is SFDVKD. J was trimmed by 2 bases and V by 5 bases; bases with no gene match: 9. This CDR3 is 18 amino acids long. The CDR3 DNA reads as TGTGCCACCAGTGGTAGCGGGACTAGCGGGGAGATCACAGATACGCAGTATTTT. Its translation is CATSGSGTSGEITDTQYF.

This chain uses TRBV10-3 with TRBJ1-2; D might be TRBD1 (6 bases). CDR3 length: 15 amino acids. Germline CDR1 is ENHRY and CDR2 is SYGVKD. Trimming took 3 bases from V and 1 from J, leaving 12 bases between them. The CDR3 is CAISDRGGRNYGYTF. Here the CDR3 DNA reads TGTGCCATCAGTGATCGCGGGGGGCGTAACTATGGCTACACCTTC.

The V gene is TRBV6-1, the J gene TRBJ1-2; unclear D gene. V lost 2 bases and J lost 12, with 7 bases in between. The CDR3 has 10 residues. From germline, CDR1 is MNHNS and CDR2 SASEGT. The chain's CDR3 is CASSEWLHTF. The CDR3 DNA reads as TGTGCCAGCAGTGAATGGCTGCACACCTTC.

The chain couples TRBV11-2 to TRBJ1-4; D is perhaps TRBD1 (5 bases). The CDR3 runs 15 residues. The V and J ends lost 2 bases and 4 bases respectively, with 11 bases between them. Germline V gene lookup returns CDR1 SGHAT and CDR2 FQNNGV. In DNA, the CDR3 is TGTGCCAGCAGCTTAACGGACATGCTTAATGAAAAACTGTTTTTT. Residues: CASSLTDMLNEKLFF. Combining the CDR3 with reference TRBV11-2 and TRBJ1-4 gives the whole variable domain EAGVAQSPRYKIIEKRQSVAFWCNPISGHATLYWYQQILGQGPKLLIQFQNNGVVDDSQLPKDRFSAERLKGVDSTLKIQPAKLEDSAVYLCASSLTDMLNEKLFFGSGTQLSVL.

This clone was seen just once. This chain uses TRBV3-1 (or the pseudogene TRBV3-2) with TRBJ2-7, with 13 positions matching TRBD2. The CDR3 covers 15 residues. In germline, CDR1 is LGHDT, CDR2 YNNKEL (reference sequence). With 5 bases clipped from V and 1 base from J, the junction kept 2 bases outside the gene matches. In DNA form, the CDR3 reads TGTGCCAGCAGCTTGGGACTAGCGGGATCCTACGAGCAGTACGTC. This translates into CASSLGLAGSYEQYV.

The chain links TRBV11-3 to TRBJ1-1; a possible D gene is TRBD1 (6 bases). This CDR3 has 15 residues. V lost 0 bases and J 4 bases, leaving 12 bases between the germline ends. Per the germline V gene, CDR1 is SGHNT and CDR2 is YENEEA. The CDR3 DNA sequence: TGTGCCAGCAGCTTAGAGAACAGGGCGGGCACTGAAGCTTTCTTT. Residues: CASSLENRAGTEAFF.

The chain links TRBV28 to TRBJ2-1; TRBD2 matches at 9 bases. The junction had 2 bases not matched to a gene; V was cut back by 1 base and J by 1 base. Germline V CDR1 and CDR2: MDHEN, SYDVKM. This CDR3 is 16 amino acids long. CDR3 DNA sequence: TGTGCCAGCAGTTTATTCGCGGGGGGGTCCTACAATGAGCAGTTCTTC. Its translation: CASSLFAGGSYNEQFF.

The CDR3 loop is CASSLPRGSGNTIYF. The CDR3 DNA sequence: TGTGCCAGCAGTTTACCACGGGGTAGTGGAAACACCATATATTTT. The chain joins TRBV28 to TRBJ1-3; unclear D gene. Germline CDR1 is MDHEN and CDR2 is SYDVKM. The CDR3 has 15 amino acids. Deletions cut 2 bases from V and 3 bases from J, with 11 bases between.

This clone was detected only once. This sequence joins TRBV19 and TRBJ2-2, with TRBD1 matching over 8 bases. The V gene end was trimmed by 10 bases and the J gene end by 2 bases; junction bases not matched to a gene: 9. Germline V gene data show CDR1 as LNHDA and CDR2 as SQIVND (reference sequence). There are 15 residues in the CDR3. CDR3 amino acids: CATAKGQGNTGELFF. In DNA, the CDR3 is TGTGCCACCGCAAAAGGACAGGGAAACACCGGGGAGCTGTTTTTT.

This clone showed up just once. This chain uses TRBV28 with TRBJ2-7, with 7 bases aligning to TRBD2. CDR3 size: 12 residues. V gave up 8 bases and J gave up 2 bases; unmatched junction bases: 3. Germline CDR1 MDHEN, CDR2 SYDVKM. The CDR3 spells CASSGGPYEQYF. The CDR3 DNA is TGTGCCAGCTCGGGGGGTCCCTACGAGCAGTACTTC.

The rearrangement links TRBV6-5 to TRBJ1-1; TRBD1 agrees at 10 bases. The CDR3 covers 14 residues. With V trimmed by 6 bases and J by 5 bases, 6 bases remained unmatched. Germline V gene sequence: CDR1 MNHEY, CDR2 SVGAGI. In nucleotides, the CDR3 is TGTGCCAGCAGCCCGGGACAGGGGAGAACTGAAGCTTTCTTT. It codes for CASSPGQGRTEAFF.

This chain links TRBV2 with TRBJ1-2, with TRBD1 as a possible D gene (5 bases). Germline CDR1 and CDR2: SNHLY and FYNNEI. V was clipped by 4 bases and J by 8 bases, with 20 bases between them. The CDR3 sequence is 15 residues long. CDR3 nucleotide sequence: TGTGCCAGCAGTGCAGGGTTTTCGTTTAGTTACGGCTACACCTTC. Translated: CASSAGFSFSYGYTF.

The chain recombines TRBV4-1 with TRBJ2-2, with 8 positions matching TRBD1. Germline CDR1 is MGHRA and CDR2 is YSYEKL. There are 15 residues in the CDR3. The ends lost 4 bases at V and 0 bases at J; junction bases unmatched: 1. The CDR3 region has the DNA TGCGCCAGCAGCCCGGGACAGGCGAACACCGGGGAGCTGTTTTTT. As protein: CASSPGQANTGELFF.

The V call is TRBV11-2, the J call TRBJ1-5; D is unresolved. The germline V gene has CDR1 SGHAT and CDR2 FQNNGV. The CDR3 is made up of 17 amino acids. With 1 base removed from V and 4 bases from J, the gap between germline ends came to 17 bases. This CDR3 reads CASSLALIGVGNQPQHF. CDR3 nucleotides: TGTGCCAGCAGCTTAGCTTTGATCGGGGTGGGGAATCAGCCCCAGCATTTT.

This clone appeared once. The chain employs TRBV28 and TRBJ2-7, with 8 positions matching TRBD2. V shed 7 bases and J 1 base; nucleotides not matched to a gene: 9. This CDR3 has 15 residues. Germline V gives CDR1 MDHEN, CDR2 SYDVKM. The CDR3 region has the DNA TGTGCCAGCATAAGCGGGGGCGAGGGTTCCTACGAGCAGTACTTC. It codes for CASISGGEGSYEQYF.

This chain links TRBV7-9 with TRBJ1-1; 9 nucleotides agree with TRBD1. Germline trimming cut 5 bases from V and 5 bases from J; bases unmatched to any gene: 9. The germline V gene has CDR1 SEHNR and CDR2 FQNEAQ (reference sequence). CDR3 length equals 15 residues. The CDR3 bases are TGTGCCAGCAGCAAGGGTGGACAGGGGAGGACTGAAGCTTTCTTT. It yields the protein CASSKGGQGRTEAFF.

The chain uses TRBV30 and TRBJ1-2; D unresolved. The CDR3 contains 14 residues. The germline V and J ends were trimmed by 0 bases and 7 bases, with 15 bases remaining between them. Germline lookup yields CDR1 GTSNPN and CDR2 SVGIG (reference sequence). The CDR3 nucleotides are TGTGCCTGGAGTGTAGGTAGCTGGGAGGCTGGCTACACCTTC. Protein product: CAWSVGSWEAGYTF.

V and J are TRBV7-8 and TRBJ2-7, with 9 bases that match TRBD1. Looked up from germline, CDR1 is SGHVS and CDR2 is FQNEAQ. This CDR3 contains 13 residues. Trimming at V came to 6 bases and at J to 10 bases, leaving 10 bases not matched to a gene. CDR3 nucleotide sequence: TGTGCCAGCAGTTTCCCCGGGACAGGGCATCAGTACTTC. Protein: CASSFPGTGHQYF.